This paragraph reports one T cell receptor (beta chain). TCRdb re-analyzed the 5' RACE reads; it lists each CDR3 protein once, without DNA. The table for this sample gives about 200,000 distinct CDR3 sequences. This entry is derived from a study of monozygotic twins with inflammatory bowel disease. The CDR3 spans 14 residues. The sample taken for sequencing was blood. The receptor comes from a human donor with ulcerative colitis or Crohn's disease, or a healthy co-twin of an affected twin (not recorded which). The V gene is TRBV12-3 or TRBV12-4, the J gene TRBJ2-2; TCRdb proposes TRBD1, but this gene call is untestable without DNA. Here the CDR3 reads CASSLGTGAGELFF.